Below, 15 T cell receptor beta chains from the same sample are listed, as sequenced in a study of cytotoxic CD8 clonotypes in ibrutinib-treated CLL. TCRdb keeps only in-frame clones here, not all; method: immunoSEQ multiplex PCR. The data contain 25,000 to 30,000 clones, 85% of them seen just once; the ten biggest clones take up more than 6.5%. The sample was PBMCs, taken after 24 months of ibrutinib treatment. These receptors all stem from a human donor with chronic lymphocytic leukemia.

The rearrangement joins TRBV28 to TRBJ1-5; D gene uncertain. V dropped 3 bases and J dropped 1 base, with 13 bases sitting between them. This CDR3 has 16 amino acids. Germline loops: CDR1 MDHEN, CDR2 SYDVKM. The DNA of the CDR3 is TGTGCCAGCAGTTTCGACTCGTGGACGAGCAATCAGCCCCAGCATTTT. This gives the protein CASSFDSWTSNQPQHF.

Worth noting for this clone: At the DNA level, this CDR3 is encoded by other sequences in the same sample as well. This chain's CDR3 is CASSPPGQGFYEQYF. Here the CDR3 DNA reads TGTGCCAGCTCACCACCGGGACAGGGTTTCTACGAGCAGTACTTC. The rearrangement joins TRBV18 to TRBJ2-7; 9 bases match TRBD1. V was clipped by 0 bases and J by 3 bases; unmatched bases: 3. The CDR3 length is 15 residues. The germline V gene encodes CDR1 KGHSH and CDR2 LQKENI.

On this clone itself: An end of the junction differs from the germline gene, which may be a read error. The chain links TRBV7-6 to TRBJ2-1; no reliable D call. Germline assignment: CDR1 SGHVS and CDR2 FNYEAQ. This CDR3 has 12 amino acids. CDR3 region: CASSLGGEEPFF. The CDR3 DNA follows: TGTGCCAGCAGCTTAGGAGGTGAGGAGCCGTTCTTC.

The rearrangement joins TRBV5-5 to TRBJ2-7, with 12 nucleotides matching TRBD2. With 6 bases clipped from V and 3 bases from J, the junction kept 10 bases outside the gene matches. Per the germline V gene, CDR1 is SGHKS and CDR2 is YYEKEE (reference sequence). The length of the CDR3 is 16 residues. CDR3 nucleotides: TGTGCCAGCACCGACATGACTAGCGGGGGCCGCTACGAGCAGTACTTC. Amino acid sequence: CASTDMTSGGRYEQYF.

The V and J genes are TRBV29-1 and TRBJ1-2; D is uncertain. Trimming removed 6 bases at V and 6 bases at J, with 14 bases between. The CDR3 contains 12 residues. Germline lookup yields CDR1 SQVTM and CDR2 ANQGSEA. This CDR3 reads CSVSPFDHGYTF. The DNA for the CDR3 is TGCAGCGTCTCGCCCTTCGATCATGGCTACACCTTC. The entire variable domain, with the rest obtained from reference TRBV29-1 and TRBJ1-2, is as follows: SAVISQKPSRDICQRGTSLTIQCQVDSQVTMMFWYRQQPGQSLTLIATANQGSEATYESGFVIDKFPISRPNLTFSTLTVSNMSPEDSSIYLCSVSPFDHGYTFGSGTRLTVV.

This chain joins TRBV7-3 and TRBJ1-5, with TRBD1 as a possible D gene (6 bases). Germline lookup yields CDR1 SGHTA and CDR2 FQGTGA. This CDR3 spans 15 amino acids. The V and J ends lost 0 bases and 7 bases respectively, with 13 bases between them. The CDR3 loop is CASSLTGTRGQPQHF. CDR3 coding DNA: TGTGCCAGCAGCTTAACAGGGACGAGGGGGCAGCCCCAGCATTTT.

CDR3 nucleotide sequence: TGTGCCAGCAGCAGAACGGGGGATCAGCCCCAGCATTTT. Its translation is CASSRTGDQPQHF. The rearrangement joins TRBV7-9 to TRBJ1-5; D perhaps matches TRBD1 (5 bases). Trimming shortened V by 5 bases and J by 5 bases, and 10 bases separated the two germline ends. The CDR3 loop spans 13 amino acids. CDR1 SEHNR and CDR2 FQNEAQ come from the germline V gene (reference sequence). Filled out from reference TRBV7-9 and TRBJ1-5, the complete variable domain reads DTGVSQNPRHKITKRGQNVTFRCDPISEHNRLYWYRQTLGQGPEFLTYFQNEAQLEKSRLLSDRFSAERPKGSFSTLEIQRTEQGDSAMYLCASSRTGDQPQHFGDGTRLSIL.

The V call is TRBV9, the J call TRBJ2-7, with D perhaps matching TRBD1 (6 bases). V lost 0 bases, J lost 0 bases, and 10 bases lay in between. Germline V lookup: CDR1 SGDLS, CDR2 YYNGEE. The CDR3 totals 15 residues. The CDR3 DNA is TGTGCCAGCAGCGTAGTGGGGACAAGCTCCTACGAGCAGTACTTC. It specifies CASSVVGTSSYEQYF.

The V call is TRBV18, the J call TRBJ1-4; TRBD1 aligns across 8 bases. This CDR3 has 18 residues. The V gene end was trimmed by 6 bases and the J gene end by 4 bases; junction bases not matched to a gene: 16. In germline, CDR1 is KGHSH, CDR2 LQKENI. Here the CDR3 reads CASSLTAVNRGDNEKLFF. CDR3 sequence (DNA): TGTGCCAGCTCCCTTACGGCGGTCAACAGGGGGGATAATGAAAAACTGTTTTTT. The full variable domain, its missing parts supplied by reference TRBV18 and TRBJ1-4, is NAGVMQNPRHLVRRRGQEARLRCSPMKGHSHVYWYRQLPEEGLKFMVYLQKENIIDESGMPKERFSAEFPKEGPSILRIQQVVRGDSAAYFCASSLTAVNRGDNEKLFFGSGTQLSVL.

The rearrangement joins TRBV4-1 to TRBJ2-3; 13 bases map to TRBD2. V dropped 2 bases and J dropped 1; count of bases not matched to a gene: 3. The CDR3 is 17 amino acids. In germline, CDR1 is MGHRA, CDR2 YSYEKL. CDR3 residues: CASSQQGLAGGTDTQYF. CDR3 nucleotides: TGCGCCAGCAGCCAACAAGGACTAGCGGGGGGCACAGATACGCAGTATTTT.

V usage is TRBV27 and J usage is TRBJ2-3; a weak D match, TRBD1 (6 bases). The CDR3 extends over 17 amino acids. Trimming cost V 0 bases and J 0 bases, with 13 bases left between them. CDR1 is MNHEY and CDR2 is SMNVEV in the germline V gene (reference sequence). CDR3 DNA sequence: TGTGCCAGCAGTTTATCCCTGTACAGGGCTAGCACAGATACGCAGTATTTT. Amino acid sequence: CASSLSLYRASTDTQYF.

This clone came up a few times. This sequence joins TRBV25-1 and TRBJ1-4, with D perhaps matching TRBD1 (6 bases). V was cut by 3 bases and J by 2 bases, with 10 bases left in between. This CDR3 spans 15 amino acids. Looked up from germline, CDR1 is MGHDK and CDR2 is SYGVNS. The CDR3 DNA reads as TGTGCCAGCAGTGAGCGGGGGGCGACTAATGAAAAACTGTTTTTT. This codes for CASSERGATNEKLFF.

J is TRBJ1-5 and V is TRBV6-6, with a tentative D call TRBD1 (5 bases). From germline, CDR1 is MNHNY and CDR2 SVGAGI (reference sequence). The CDR3 runs to 14 residues. V was cut by 4 bases and J by 3 bases, with 10 bases left in between. The CDR3 DNA sequence: TGTGCCAGCAGTTTGGGACTAGACAATCAGCCCCAGCATTTT. Translated, it gives CASSLGLDNQPQHF.

This chain links TRBV7-3 with TRBJ2-6; no definite D call. The CDR3 spans 16 residues. Trimming took 0 bases from V and 0 from J, leaving 6 bases between them. Germline CDR1 and CDR2: SGHTA and FQGTGA. DNA for the CDR3: TGTGCCAGCAGCTTAACGGCTTCCTCTGGGGCCAACGTCCTGACTTTC. Translated: CASSLTASSGANVLTF. Full variable domain (outside the CDR3, taken from reference TRBV7-3 and TRBJ2-6): GAGVSQTPSNKVTEKGKYVELRCDPISGHTALYWYRQSLGQGPEFLIYFQGTGAADDSGLPNDRFFAVRPEGSVSTLKIQRTERGDSAVYLCASSLTASSGANVLTFGAGSRLTVL.

The genes are TRBV5-1 and TRBJ1-6; the D gene is possibly TRBD1 (6 bases). Germline CDR1 reads SGHRS; CDR2 reads YFSETQ. The ends were cut back, 2 bases at V and 5 bases at J, with 14 bases in the middle. The CDR3 totals 16 residues. CDR3 nucleotide sequence: TGCGCCAGCAGCTTTTCAGGGGCCTTACATAATTCACCCCTCCACTTT. Translated, it gives CASSFSGALHNSPLHF.